This paragraph covers one T cell receptor (beta chain) sequence. No conserved phenylalanine or tryptophan is present at the end of the CDR3, so a read error is the likely explanation. V gave up 8 bases and J gave up 11 bases, with 7 bases separating them. Per the germline V gene, CDR1 is MNHNY and CDR2 is SVGAGI (reference sequence). The CDR3 spans 10 residues. The data belong to a study of blood T cells in healthy people across ages. Study information: The capture of about one barcoded beta molecule per two T cells was achieved by template switching.

With a J-beta primer mix and a sample-barcoded 5' primer, a second PCR ran about 6 to 11 cycles. TCRdb independently ran MiXCR on the 5' RACE reads; one entry per CDR3 protein. The sample includes about 1,600,000 distinct CDR3 sequences, roughly 45% of them seen just once. The material sequenced was blood. The source of this sequence is a young woman in good health. The chain recombines TRBV6-6 with TRBJ1-6; D gene unclear. The CDR3 spells CASGLPPLHS. CDR3 nucleotides: TGTGCCAGCGGTCTCCCACCCCTCCACTCT.